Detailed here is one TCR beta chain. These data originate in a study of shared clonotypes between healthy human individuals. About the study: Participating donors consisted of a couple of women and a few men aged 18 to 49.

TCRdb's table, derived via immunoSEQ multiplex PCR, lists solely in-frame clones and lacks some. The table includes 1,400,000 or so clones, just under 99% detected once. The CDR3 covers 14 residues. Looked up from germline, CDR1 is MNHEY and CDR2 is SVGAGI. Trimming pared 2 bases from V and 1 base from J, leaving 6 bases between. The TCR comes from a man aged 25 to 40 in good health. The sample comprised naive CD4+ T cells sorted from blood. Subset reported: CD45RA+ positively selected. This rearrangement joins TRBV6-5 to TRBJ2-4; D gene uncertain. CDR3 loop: CASSYGGAKNIQYF. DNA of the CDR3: TGTGCCAGCAGTTACGGTGGGGCCAAAAACATTCAGTACTTC.